This T cell receptor beta chain was sequenced in a study of blood T cell repertoires in COVID-19. TCRdb keeps only in-frame clones here, not all; method: immunoSEQ multiplex PCR. The sample contains around 46,000 clones, about nine tenths of which appear only once. With 1 base removed from V and 8 bases from J, the gap between germline ends came to 15 bases. The germline CDR1 and CDR2 sequences are LGHDT and YNNKEL (reference sequence). CDR3 length equals 16 residues. This sequence was found in a man aged 55 to 70 with active or convalescent COVID-19. The J gene is TRBJ1-6, the V gene TRBV3-1 (or the pseudogene TRBV3-2), with D possibly TRBD1 on 5 matching bases. Sequencing was performed on peripheral blood. CDR3 protein: CASSQGIGGQDSPLHF. For the CDR3, the DNA is TGTGCCAGCAGCCAAGGCATCGGGGGTCAAGATTCACCCCTCCACTTT.